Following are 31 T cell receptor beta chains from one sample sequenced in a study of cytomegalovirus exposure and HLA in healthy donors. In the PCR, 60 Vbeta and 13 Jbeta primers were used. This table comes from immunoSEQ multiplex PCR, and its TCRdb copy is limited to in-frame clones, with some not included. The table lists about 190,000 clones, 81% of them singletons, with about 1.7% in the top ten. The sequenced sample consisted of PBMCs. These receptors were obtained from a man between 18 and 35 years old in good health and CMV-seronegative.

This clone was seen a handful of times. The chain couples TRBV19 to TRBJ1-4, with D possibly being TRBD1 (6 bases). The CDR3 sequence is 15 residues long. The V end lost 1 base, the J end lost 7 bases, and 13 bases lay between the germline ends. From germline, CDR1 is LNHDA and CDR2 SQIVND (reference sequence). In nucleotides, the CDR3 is TGTGCCAGTAGTATAGCGGGGGGCTCCGGTGAAAAACTGTTTTTT. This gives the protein CASSIAGGSGEKLFF.

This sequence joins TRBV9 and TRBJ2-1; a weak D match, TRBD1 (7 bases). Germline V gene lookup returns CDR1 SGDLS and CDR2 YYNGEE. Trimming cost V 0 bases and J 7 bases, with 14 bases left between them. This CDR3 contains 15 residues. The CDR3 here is CASSVGGGRGNEQFF. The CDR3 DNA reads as TGTGCCAGCAGCGTAGGAGGGGGCCGGGGGAATGAGCAGTTCTTC.

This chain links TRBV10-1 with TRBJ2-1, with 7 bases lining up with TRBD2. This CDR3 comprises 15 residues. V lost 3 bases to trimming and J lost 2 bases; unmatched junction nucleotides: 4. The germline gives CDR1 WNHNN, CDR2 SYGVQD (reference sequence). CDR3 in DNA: TGCGCCAGCAGTGAAGTGGGAGGGACCTACAATGAGCAGTTCTTC. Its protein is CASSEVGGTYNEQFF.

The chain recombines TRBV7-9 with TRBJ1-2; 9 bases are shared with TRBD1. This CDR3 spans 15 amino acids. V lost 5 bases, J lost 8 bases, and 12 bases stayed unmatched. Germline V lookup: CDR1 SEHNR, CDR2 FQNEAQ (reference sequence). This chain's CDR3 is CASSISGTGPKGYTF. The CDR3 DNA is TGTGCCAGCAGCATATCCGGGACAGGGCCCAAGGGCTACACCTTC.

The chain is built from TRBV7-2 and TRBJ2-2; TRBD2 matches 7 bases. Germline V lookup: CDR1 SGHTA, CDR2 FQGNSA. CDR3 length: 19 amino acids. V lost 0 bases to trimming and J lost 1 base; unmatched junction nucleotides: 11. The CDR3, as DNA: TGTGCCAGCAGCTTAGCGATACCTTTTCCTAGCGGGAACACCGGGGAGCTGTTTTTT. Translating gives CASSLAIPFPSGNTGELFF. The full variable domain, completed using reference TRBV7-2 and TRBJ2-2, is GAGVSQSPSNKVTEKGKDVELRCDPISGHTALYWYRQSLGQGLEFLIYFQGNSAPDKSGLPSDRFSAERTGGSVSTLTIQRTQQEDSAVYLCASSLAIPFPSGNTGELFFGEGSRLTVL.

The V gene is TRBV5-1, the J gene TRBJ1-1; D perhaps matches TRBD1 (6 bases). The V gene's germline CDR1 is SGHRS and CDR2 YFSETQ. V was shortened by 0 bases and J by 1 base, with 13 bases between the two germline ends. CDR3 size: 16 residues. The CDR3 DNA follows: TGCGCCAGCAGCTTGGGAGGGGGACGGGGGAACACTGAAGCTTTCTTT. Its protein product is CASSLGGGRGNTEAFF.

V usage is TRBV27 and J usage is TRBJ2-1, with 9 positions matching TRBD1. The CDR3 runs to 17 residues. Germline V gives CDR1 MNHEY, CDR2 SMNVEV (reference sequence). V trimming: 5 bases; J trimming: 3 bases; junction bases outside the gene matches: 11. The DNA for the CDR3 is TGTGCCAGCAGTGGAAAGACAGGGGGTATTATCTACAATGAGCAGTTCTTC. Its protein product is CASSGKTGGIIYNEQFF.

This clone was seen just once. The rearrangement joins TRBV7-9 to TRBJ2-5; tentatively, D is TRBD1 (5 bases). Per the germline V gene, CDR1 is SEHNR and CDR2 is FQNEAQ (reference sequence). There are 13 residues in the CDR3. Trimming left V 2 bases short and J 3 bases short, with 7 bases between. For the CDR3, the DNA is TGTGCCAGCAGCTTAAGACAGAAAGAGACCCAGTACTTC. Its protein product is CASSLRQKETQYF.

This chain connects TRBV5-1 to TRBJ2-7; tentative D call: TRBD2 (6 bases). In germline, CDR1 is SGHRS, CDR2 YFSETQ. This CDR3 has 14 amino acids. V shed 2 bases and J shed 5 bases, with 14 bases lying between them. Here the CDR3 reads CASSFRRVYDEQYF. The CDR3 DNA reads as TGCGCCAGCAGCTTCAGGAGGGTGTACGACGAGCAGTACTTC.

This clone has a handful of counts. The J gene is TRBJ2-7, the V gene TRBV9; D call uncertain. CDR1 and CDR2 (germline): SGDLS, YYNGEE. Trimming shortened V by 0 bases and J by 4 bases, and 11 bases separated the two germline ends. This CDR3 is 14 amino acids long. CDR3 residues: CASSVDPGRYEQYF. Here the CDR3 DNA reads TGTGCCAGCAGCGTAGACCCAGGCAGGTACGAGCAGTACTTC.

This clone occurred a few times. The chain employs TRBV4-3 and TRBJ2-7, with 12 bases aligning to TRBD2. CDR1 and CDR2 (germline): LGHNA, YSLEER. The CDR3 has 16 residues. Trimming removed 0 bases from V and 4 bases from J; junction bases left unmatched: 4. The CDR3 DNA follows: TGCGCCAGCAGCCAAGAAATGACTAGCGGGAGTTACGAGCAGTACTTC. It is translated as CASSQEMTSGSYEQYF.

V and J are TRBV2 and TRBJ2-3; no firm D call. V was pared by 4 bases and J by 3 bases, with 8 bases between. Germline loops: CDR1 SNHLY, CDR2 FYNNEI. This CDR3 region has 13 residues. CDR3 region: CASSATATDTQYF. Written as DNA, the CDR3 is TGTGCCAGCAGTGCTACTGCGACAGATACGCAGTATTTT.

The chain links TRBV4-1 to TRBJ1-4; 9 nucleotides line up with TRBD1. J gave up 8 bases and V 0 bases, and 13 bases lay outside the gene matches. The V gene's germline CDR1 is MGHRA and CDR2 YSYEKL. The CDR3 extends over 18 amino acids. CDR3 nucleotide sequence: TGCGCCAGCAGCCAAGAGGGGGGCACCTTCGGGACAGGGGAAAAACTGTTTTTT. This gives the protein CASSQEGGTFGTGEKLFF.

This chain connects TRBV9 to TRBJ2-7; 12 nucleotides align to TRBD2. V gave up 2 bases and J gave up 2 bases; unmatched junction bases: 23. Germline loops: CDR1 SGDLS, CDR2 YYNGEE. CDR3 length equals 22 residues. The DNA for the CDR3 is TGTGCCAGCAGCGTCGGGACAGTAGAAAGACTAGCGGGAGCCCTAAACCCCTACGAGCAGTACTTC. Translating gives CASSVGTVERLAGALNPYEQYF. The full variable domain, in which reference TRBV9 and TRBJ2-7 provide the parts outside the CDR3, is DSGVTQTPKHLITATGQRVTLRCSPRSGDLSVYWYQQSLDQGLQFLIQYYNGEERAKGNILERFSAQQFPDLHSELNLSSLELGDSALYFCASSVGTVERLAGALNPYEQYFGPGTRLTVT.

CDR3 in DNA: TGTGCCAGCAGCTTGGCCAGTGGACTAGCAGCTCAGTACTTC. Protein product: CASSLASGLAAQYF. This chain connects TRBV5-6 to TRBJ2-4, with 8 nucleotides matching TRBD2. Looked up from germline, CDR1 is SGHDT and CDR2 is YYEEEE. Trimming removed 0 bases from V and 12 bases from J; junction bases left unmatched: 8. The CDR3 length is 14 residues.

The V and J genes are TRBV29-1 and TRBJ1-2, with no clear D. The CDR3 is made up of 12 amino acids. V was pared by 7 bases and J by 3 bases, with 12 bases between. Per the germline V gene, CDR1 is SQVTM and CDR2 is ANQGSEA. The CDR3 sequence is CSASDGDYGYTF. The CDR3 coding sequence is TGCAGCGCCTCGGACGGGGACTATGGCTACACCTTC.

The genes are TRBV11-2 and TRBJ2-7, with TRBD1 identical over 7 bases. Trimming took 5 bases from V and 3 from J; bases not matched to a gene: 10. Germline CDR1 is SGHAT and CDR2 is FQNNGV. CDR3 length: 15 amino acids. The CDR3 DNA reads TGTGCCAGCAGCCCTCGGGACAGTGGGGACTACGAGCAGTACTTC. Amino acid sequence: CASSPRDSGDYEQYF.

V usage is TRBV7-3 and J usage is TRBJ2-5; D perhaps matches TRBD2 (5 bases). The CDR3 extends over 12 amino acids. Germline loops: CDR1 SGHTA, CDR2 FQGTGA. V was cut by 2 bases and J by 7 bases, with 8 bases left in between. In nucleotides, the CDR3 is TGTGCCAGCAGCTTAGAGGGTACGACCCAGTACTTC. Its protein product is CASSLEGTTQYF.

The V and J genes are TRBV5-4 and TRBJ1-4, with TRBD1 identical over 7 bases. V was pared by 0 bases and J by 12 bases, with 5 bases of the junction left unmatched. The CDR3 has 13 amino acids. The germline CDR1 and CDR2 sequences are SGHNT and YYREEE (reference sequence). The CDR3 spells CASSLVGGAELFF. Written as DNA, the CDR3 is TGTGCCAGCAGCTTGGTAGGGGGCGCTGAACTGTTTTTT.

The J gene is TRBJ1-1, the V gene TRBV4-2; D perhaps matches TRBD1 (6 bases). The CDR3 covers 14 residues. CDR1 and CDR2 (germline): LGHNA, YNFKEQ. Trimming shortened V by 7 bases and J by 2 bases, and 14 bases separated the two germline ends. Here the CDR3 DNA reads TGTGCCAGCATGTGGGGGGGCGAAAACACTGAAGCTTTCTTT. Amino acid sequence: CASMWGGENTEAFF.

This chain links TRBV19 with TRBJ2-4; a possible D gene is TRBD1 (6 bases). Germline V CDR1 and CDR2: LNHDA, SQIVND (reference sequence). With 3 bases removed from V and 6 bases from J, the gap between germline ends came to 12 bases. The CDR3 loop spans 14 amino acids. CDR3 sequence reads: CASSIGQGRNIQYF. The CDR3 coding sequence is TGTGCCAGTAGTATTGGCCAGGGGAGAAACATTCAGTACTTC.

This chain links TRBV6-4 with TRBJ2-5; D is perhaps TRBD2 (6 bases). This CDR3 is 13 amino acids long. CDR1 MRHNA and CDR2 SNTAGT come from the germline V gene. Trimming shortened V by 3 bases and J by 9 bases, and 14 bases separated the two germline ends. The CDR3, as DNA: TGTGCCAGCAGTGAAGAGCCCGGGGAGGCCCAGTACTTC. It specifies CASSEEPGEAQYF.

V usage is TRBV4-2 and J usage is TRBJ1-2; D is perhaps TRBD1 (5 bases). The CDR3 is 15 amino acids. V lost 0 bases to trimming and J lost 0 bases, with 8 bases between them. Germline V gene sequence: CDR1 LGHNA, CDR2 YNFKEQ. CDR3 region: CASSQDTQANYGYTF. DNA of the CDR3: TGTGCCAGCAGCCAAGACACACAGGCTAACTATGGCTACACCTTC.

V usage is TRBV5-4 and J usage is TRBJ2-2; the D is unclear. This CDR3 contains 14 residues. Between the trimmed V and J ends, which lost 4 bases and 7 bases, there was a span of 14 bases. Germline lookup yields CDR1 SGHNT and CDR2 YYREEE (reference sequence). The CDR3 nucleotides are TGTGCCAGCAGCCTGGGCCGGGTTGGCGGGGAGCTGTTTTTT. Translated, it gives CASSLGRVGGELFF. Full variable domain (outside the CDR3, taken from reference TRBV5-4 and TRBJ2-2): ETGVTQSPTHLIKTRGQQVTLRCSSQSGHNTVSWYQQALGQGPQFIFQYYREEENGRGNFPPRFSGLQFPNYSSELNVNALELDDSALYLCASSLGRVGGELFFGEGSRLTVL.

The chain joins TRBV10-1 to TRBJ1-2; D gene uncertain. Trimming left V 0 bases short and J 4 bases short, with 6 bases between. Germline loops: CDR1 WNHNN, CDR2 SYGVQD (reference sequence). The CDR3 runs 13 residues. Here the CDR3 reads CASSESGSYGYTF. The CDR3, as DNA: TGCGCCAGCAGTGAGTCGGGGAGCTATGGCTACACCTTC.

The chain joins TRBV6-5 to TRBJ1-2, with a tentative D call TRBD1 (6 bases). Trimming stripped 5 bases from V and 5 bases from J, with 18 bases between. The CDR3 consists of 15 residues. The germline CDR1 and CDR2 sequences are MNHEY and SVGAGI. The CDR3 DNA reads TGTGCCAGCAGTCCCCTGGACAGTCTTAGATATGGCTACACCTTC. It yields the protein CASSPLDSLRYGYTF.

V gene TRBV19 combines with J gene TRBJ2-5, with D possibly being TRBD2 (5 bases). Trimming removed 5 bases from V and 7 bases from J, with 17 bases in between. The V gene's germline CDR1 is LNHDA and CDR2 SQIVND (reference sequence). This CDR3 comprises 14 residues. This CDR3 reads CASSASWAEGTQYF. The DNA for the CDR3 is TGTGCCAGTAGTGCTTCGTGGGCCGAGGGGACCCAGTACTTC.

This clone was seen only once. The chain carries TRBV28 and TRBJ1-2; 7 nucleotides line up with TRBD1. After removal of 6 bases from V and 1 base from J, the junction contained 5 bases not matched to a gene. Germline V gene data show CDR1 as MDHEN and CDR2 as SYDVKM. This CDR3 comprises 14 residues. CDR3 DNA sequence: TGTGCCAGCAGATGGACAGGAAATAACTATGGCTACACCTTC. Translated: CASRWTGNNYGYTF.

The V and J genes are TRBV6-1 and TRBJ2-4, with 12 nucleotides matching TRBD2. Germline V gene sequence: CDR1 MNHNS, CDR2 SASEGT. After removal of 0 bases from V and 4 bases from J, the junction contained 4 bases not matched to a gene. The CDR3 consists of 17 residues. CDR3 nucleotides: TGTGCCAGCAGTGAAGCTGGGCTAGCGGGGGGGAAAAACATTCAGTACTTC. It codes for CASSEAGLAGGKNIQYF.

CDR3 protein: CASRSKAGLGETQYF. In DNA form, the CDR3 reads TGTGCCAGCAGATCGAAGGCGGGGTTGGGGGAGACCCAGTACTTC. The rearrangement uses TRBV2 and TRBJ2-5; D may be TRBD2 (6 bases). Germline-derived CDR1 and CDR2 are SNHLY and FYNNEI. V lost 6 bases and J lost 5, with 19 bases in between. The CDR3 contains 15 residues.

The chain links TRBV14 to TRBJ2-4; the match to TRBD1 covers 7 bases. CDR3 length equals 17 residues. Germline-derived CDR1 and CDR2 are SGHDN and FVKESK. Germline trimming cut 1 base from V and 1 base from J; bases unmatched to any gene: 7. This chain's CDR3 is CASSQALQGLAKNIQYF. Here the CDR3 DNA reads TGTGCCAGCAGCCAAGCCTTACAGGGGTTGGCCAAAAACATTCAGTACTTC.